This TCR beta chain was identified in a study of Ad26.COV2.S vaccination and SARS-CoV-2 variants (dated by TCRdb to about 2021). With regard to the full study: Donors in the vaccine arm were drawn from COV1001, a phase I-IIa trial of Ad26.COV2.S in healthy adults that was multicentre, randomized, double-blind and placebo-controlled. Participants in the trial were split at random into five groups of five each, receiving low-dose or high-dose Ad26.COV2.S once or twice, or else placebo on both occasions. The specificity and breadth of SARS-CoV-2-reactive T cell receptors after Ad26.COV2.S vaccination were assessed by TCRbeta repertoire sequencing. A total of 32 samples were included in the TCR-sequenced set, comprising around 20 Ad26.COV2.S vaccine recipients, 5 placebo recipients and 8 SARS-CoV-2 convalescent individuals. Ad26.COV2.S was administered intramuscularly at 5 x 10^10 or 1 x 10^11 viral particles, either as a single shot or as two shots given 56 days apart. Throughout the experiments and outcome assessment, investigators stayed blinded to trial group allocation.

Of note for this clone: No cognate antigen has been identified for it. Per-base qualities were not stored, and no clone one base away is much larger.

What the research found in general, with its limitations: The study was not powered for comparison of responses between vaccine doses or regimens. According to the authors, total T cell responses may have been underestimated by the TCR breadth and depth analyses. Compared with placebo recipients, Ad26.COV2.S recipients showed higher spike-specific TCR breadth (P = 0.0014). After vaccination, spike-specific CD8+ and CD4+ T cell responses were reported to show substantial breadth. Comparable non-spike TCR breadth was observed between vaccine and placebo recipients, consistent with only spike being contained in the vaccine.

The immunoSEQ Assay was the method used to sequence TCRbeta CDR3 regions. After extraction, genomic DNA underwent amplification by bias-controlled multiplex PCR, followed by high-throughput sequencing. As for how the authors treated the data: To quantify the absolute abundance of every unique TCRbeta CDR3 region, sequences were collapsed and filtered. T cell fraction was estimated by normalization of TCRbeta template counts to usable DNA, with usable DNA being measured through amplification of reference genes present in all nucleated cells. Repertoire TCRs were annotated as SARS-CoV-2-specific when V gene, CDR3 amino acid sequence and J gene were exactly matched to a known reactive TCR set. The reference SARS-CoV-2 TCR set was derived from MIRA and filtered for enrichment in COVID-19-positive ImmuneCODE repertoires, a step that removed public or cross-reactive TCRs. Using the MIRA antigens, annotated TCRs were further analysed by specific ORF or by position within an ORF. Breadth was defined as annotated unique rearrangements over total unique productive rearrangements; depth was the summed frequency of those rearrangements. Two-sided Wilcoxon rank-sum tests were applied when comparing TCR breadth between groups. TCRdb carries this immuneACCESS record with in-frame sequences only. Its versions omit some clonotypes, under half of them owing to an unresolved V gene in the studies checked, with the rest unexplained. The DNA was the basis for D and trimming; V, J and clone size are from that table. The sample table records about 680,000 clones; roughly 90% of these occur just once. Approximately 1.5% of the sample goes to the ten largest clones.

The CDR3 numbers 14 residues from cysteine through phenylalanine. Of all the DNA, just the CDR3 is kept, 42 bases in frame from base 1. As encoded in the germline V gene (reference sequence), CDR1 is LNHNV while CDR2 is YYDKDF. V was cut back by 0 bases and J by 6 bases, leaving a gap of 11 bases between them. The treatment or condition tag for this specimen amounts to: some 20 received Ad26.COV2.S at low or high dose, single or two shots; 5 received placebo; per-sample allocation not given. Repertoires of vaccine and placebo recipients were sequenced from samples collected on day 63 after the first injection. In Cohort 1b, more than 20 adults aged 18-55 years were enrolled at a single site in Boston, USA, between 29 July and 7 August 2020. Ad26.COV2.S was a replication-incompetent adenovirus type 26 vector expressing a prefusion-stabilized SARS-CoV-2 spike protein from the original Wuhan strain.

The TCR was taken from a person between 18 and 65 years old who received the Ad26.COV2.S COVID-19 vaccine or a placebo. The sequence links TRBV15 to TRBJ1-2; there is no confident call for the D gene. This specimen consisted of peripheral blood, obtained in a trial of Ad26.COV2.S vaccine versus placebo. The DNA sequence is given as TGTGCCACCAGCAGAGACAAGGTGATGGATGGCTACACCTTC. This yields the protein CATSRDKVMDGYTF. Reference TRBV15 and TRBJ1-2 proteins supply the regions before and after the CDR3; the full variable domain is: DAMVIQNPRYQVTQFGKPVTLSCSQTLNHNVMYWYQQKSSQAPKLLFHYYDKDFNNEADTPDNFQSRRPNTSFCFLDIRSPGLGDTAMYLCATSRDKVMDGYTFGSGTRLTVV.